This passage covers 31 T cell receptor beta chains from one sample sequenced in a study of OX40 agonist ivuxolimab in advanced cancers. The data were produced by immunoSEQ multiplex PCR, yet TCRdb's version contains in-frame clones alone and is incomplete. The profile shows tens of thousands of clones, around 87% of them singletons. Sequencing was performed on CD4+ or CD8+ T cells sorted from blood, taken in a trial of the OX40 agonist ivuxolimab. Receptors originate from an adult with an advanced solid tumor such as melanoma, head and neck, liver or kidney cancer.

The chain recombines TRBV18 with TRBJ2-1; TRBD2 matches at 9 bases. V lost 3 bases, J lost 7 bases, and 22 bases stayed unmatched. This CDR3 spans 20 amino acids. CDR1 and CDR2 from the germline V gene are KGHSH and LQKENI. The CDR3 loop reads CASSPASRLAALPGRNEQFF. CDR3 nucleotide sequence: TGTGCCAGCTCACCCGCATCGAGACTAGCGGCTCTTCCCGGACGGAATGAGCAGTTCTTC. Full variable domain (missing parts from reference TRBV18 and TRBJ2-1): NAGVMQNPRHLVRRRGQEARLRCSPMKGHSHVYWYRQLPEEGLKFMVYLQKENIIDESGMPKERFSAEFPKEGPSILRIQQVVRGDSAAYFCASSPASRLAALPGRNEQFFGPGTRLTVL.

This chain connects TRBV7-8 to TRBJ2-5; D is possibly TRBD1 (6 bases). Trimming removed 5 bases at V and 0 bases at J, with 16 bases between. Germline CDR1 reads SGHVS; CDR2 reads FQNEAQ. This CDR3 region has 16 residues. CDR3 sequence: CASSTRQVSYQETQYF. The CDR3 bases are TGTGCCAGCAGCACCAGACAGGTCTCGTACCAAGAGACCCAGTACTTC.

This clone has only one observation. The rearrangement links TRBV19 to TRBJ2-5; D gene uncertain. The germline gives CDR1 LNHDA, CDR2 SQIVND (reference sequence). The CDR3 is 15 amino acids. V was clipped by 2 bases and J by 3 bases, with 13 bases between them. CDR3 DNA: TGTGCCAGTAGTATATCCGGTAGGCAGAAAGAGACCCAGTACTTC. Translated: CASSISGRQKETQYF. The whole variable domain, filled in from reference TRBV19 and TRBJ2-5, reads DGGITQSPKYLFRKEGQNVTLSCEQNLNHDAMYWYRQDPGQGLRLIYYSQIVNDFQKGDIAEGYSVSREKKESFPLTVTSAQKNPTAFYLCASSISGRQKETQYFGPGTRLLVL.

The chain recombines TRBV27 with TRBJ1-5; D possibly corresponds to TRBD1 (6 bases). The V and J ends lost 5 bases and 0 bases respectively, with 17 bases between them. The CDR3 runs 17 residues. Germline assignment: CDR1 MNHEY and CDR2 SMNVEV (reference sequence). DNA of the CDR3: TGTGCCAGCAGTCCAAAATCAGGGGAGTATAGCAATCAGCCCCAGCATTTT. Protein product: CASSPKSGEYSNQPQHF.

This clone was observed once. The J gene is TRBJ2-3, the V gene TRBV10-3; D might be TRBD2 (6 bases). Deletions cut 3 bases from V and 1 base from J, with 11 bases between. The CDR3 consists of 15 residues. Germline V gene data show CDR1 as ENHRY and CDR2 as SYGVKD. The chain's CDR3 is CAISERGGGTDTQYF. The CDR3 DNA reads as TGTGCCATCAGTGAAAGGGGCGGGGGCACAGATACGCAGTATTTT.

This clone was counted a single time. For the CDR3, the DNA is TGTGCCAGCAGCCTCGGGACTAGCGGGCTCGAGCAGTACTTC. Translated, it gives CASSLGTSGLEQYF. The chain joins TRBV7-2 to TRBJ2-7; 12 bases agree with TRBD2. Germline V CDR1 and CDR2: SGHTA, FQGNSA. The CDR3 loop spans 14 amino acids. V lost 5 bases and J lost 6; bases outside the gene matches: 5.

This chain links TRBV11-1 with TRBJ2-1; D ambiguous. Germline CDR1 SGHAT, CDR2 FQDESV (reference sequence). V was shortened by 3 bases and J by 0 bases, with 6 bases between the two germline ends. This CDR3 contains 14 residues. In DNA form, the CDR3 reads TGTGCCAGCAGCTTCCCAAGCTCCTACAATGAGCAGTTCTTC. Encoded protein: CASSFPSSYNEQFF.

This rearrangement joins TRBV15 to TRBJ1-1; TRBD1 might be the D (6 bases). The CDR3 is 15 residues long. Trimming took 6 bases from V and 4 from J, leaving 18 bases between them. Per the germline V gene, CDR1 is LNHNV and CDR2 is YYDKDF (reference sequence). CDR3 sequence reads: CATRRRGGLSTEAFF. In DNA, the CDR3 is TGTGCCACCAGAAGGAGGGGGGGATTAAGCACTGAAGCTTTCTTT.

The V call is TRBV15, the J call TRBJ2-7; TRBD2 might be the D (6 bases). Germline loops: CDR1 LNHNV, CDR2 YYDKDF (reference sequence). V was cut by 6 bases and J by 2 bases, with 11 bases left in between. The CDR3 is 13 residues long. The CDR3 sequence: CATRDPSAYEQYF. CDR3 in DNA: TGTGCCACCAGAGACCCTAGCGCCTACGAGCAGTACTTC.

Within the sample, this clone is medium-sized (0.01 to 0.1%). The chain is built from TRBV4-3 and TRBJ1-2; weak D call: TRBD1 (5 bases). V was shortened by 4 bases and J by 5 bases, with 17 bases between the two germline ends. In germline, CDR1 is LGHNA, CDR2 YSLEER. The CDR3 spans 15 residues. DNA for the CDR3: TGCGCCAGCAGCCCCCAGGACACCGAATTTTATGGCTACACCTTC. Protein: CASSPQDTEFYGYTF.

V and J are TRBV18 and TRBJ2-7; tentatively, D is TRBD1 or TRBD2 (5 bases each). The CDR3 is made up of 13 amino acids. Per the germline V gene, CDR1 is KGHSH and CDR2 is LQKENI. Deletions cut 3 bases from V and 7 bases from J, with 13 bases between. This CDR3 is CASSPEQGGEQYF. The CDR3 region has the DNA TGTGCCAGCTCACCGGAGCAGGGCGGGGAGCAGTACTTC.

The chain is built from TRBV27 and TRBJ1-5, with D tentatively TRBD1 (5 bases). This CDR3 has 13 amino acids. Per germline, CDR1 MNHEY and CDR2 SMNVEV (reference sequence). Trimming stripped 3 bases from V and 9 bases from J, with 12 bases between. The CDR3 DNA follows: TGTGCCAGCAGTTTTGTACTCCAGGGGCCCCAGCATTTT. Translated: CASSFVLQGPQHF.

This clone was recorded once. The gene calls are TRBV7-9 and TRBJ2-1, with 10 bases fitting TRBD1. After removal of 5 bases from V and 4 bases from J, the junction contained 11 bases not matched to a gene. Germline CDR1 is SEHNR and CDR2 is FQNEAQ (reference sequence). CDR3 size: 17 residues. For the CDR3, the DNA is TGTGCCAGCAGCCCTCGACAGGGGGCTTTTGGGTACAATGAGCAGTTCTTC. It codes for CASSPRQGAFGYNEQFF.

This clone has a single count. This chain joins TRBV19 and TRBJ1-1; D is unresolved. The germline V gene encodes CDR1 LNHDA and CDR2 SQIVND (reference sequence). V gave up 3 bases and J gave up 3 bases, with 5 bases separating them. The CDR3 contains 12 residues. The DNA of the CDR3 is TGTGCCAGTAGTATCGGGTACACTGAAGCTTTCTTT. The encoded protein is CASSIGYTEAFF.

This clone was observed a single time. J is TRBJ2-7 and V is TRBV5-6; 8 bases align to TRBD2. Germline V gives CDR1 SGHDT, CDR2 YYEEEE. The V and J ends lost 4 bases and 4 bases, in that order; junction bases with no gene match: 13. This CDR3 has 16 residues. The CDR3 protein is CASSPDSGTHPYEQYF. In DNA form, the CDR3 reads TGTGCCAGCAGCCCGGATAGCGGGACACATCCATACGAGCAGTACTTC.

This chain joins TRBV6-5 and TRBJ2-1, with D possibly being TRBD2 (6 bases). Germline V gives CDR1 MNHEY, CDR2 SVGAGI. Trimming shortened V by 2 bases and J by 0 bases, and 11 bases separated the two germline ends. The CDR3 is 16 residues long. The CDR3 reads CASSYGSGVSYNEQFF. The DNA for the CDR3 is TGTGCCAGCAGTTACGGGTCGGGAGTCTCCTACAATGAGCAGTTCTTC.

The chain combines TRBV9 with TRBJ1-2, with D possibly matching TRBD1 (5 bases). V was pared by 0 bases and J by 1 base, with 16 bases between. Germline loops: CDR1 SGDLS, CDR2 YYNGEE. This CDR3 region has 17 residues. The CDR3 reads CASSVETEATVNYGYTF. CDR3 nucleotide sequence: TGTGCCAGCAGCGTAGAAACTGAGGCGACAGTTAACTATGGCTACACCTTC.

The chain carries TRBV27 and TRBJ1-6; 8 positions agree with TRBD1. The germline gives CDR1 MNHEY, CDR2 SMNVEV (reference sequence). This CDR3 comprises 15 residues. V lost 6 bases and J lost 6; bases outside the gene matches: 7. The CDR3 coding sequence is TGTGCCAGCAGAGACGGACAGGGCCTTAATTCACCCCTCCACTTT. Translated: CASRDGQGLNSPLHF.

V gene TRBV4-3 combines with J gene TRBJ1-1; possibly TRBD1 for D (5 bases). The germline V and J ends were trimmed by 4 bases and 0 bases, with 18 bases remaining between them. CDR3 size: 17 residues. Germline V gene data show CDR1 as LGHNA and CDR2 as YSLEER. The CDR3 DNA follows: TGCGCCAGCAGCCCTACCCGGGTAGGGGAGCTGAACACTGAAGCTTTCTTT. Its protein is CASSPTRVGELNTEAFF.

The V and J genes are TRBV27 and TRBJ1-5; unclear D gene. CDR3 size: 14 residues. V lost 6 bases and J lost 0, with 9 bases in between. The germline V gene encodes CDR1 MNHEY and CDR2 SMNVEV (reference sequence). Here the CDR3 DNA reads TGTGCCAGCAGAGAGGGATATAGCAATCAGCCCCAGCATTTT. It specifies CASREGYSNQPQHF.

The J gene is TRBJ1-5, the V gene TRBV19; D is perhaps TRBD1 (6 bases). Trimming took 3 bases from V and 7 from J, leaving 13 bases between them. The CDR3 consists of 14 residues. The V gene's germline CDR1 is LNHDA and CDR2 SQIVND (reference sequence). CDR3 region: CASSIPTGIQPQHF. CDR3 in DNA: TGTGCCAGTAGTATCCCCACAGGGATCCAGCCCCAGCATTTT. Drawing the rest from reference TRBV19 and TRBJ1-5, the complete variable domain is DGGITQSPKYLFRKEGQNVTLSCEQNLNHDAMYWYRQDPGQGLRLIYYSQIVNDFQKGDIAEGYSVSREKKESFPLTVTSAQKNPTAFYLCASSIPTGIQPQHFGDGTRLSIL.

This chain connects TRBV6-1 to TRBJ1-1; D is possibly TRBD1 (5 bases). Germline assignment: CDR1 MNHNS and CDR2 SASEGT. This CDR3 is built from 12 residues. Trimming shortened V by 10 bases and J by 1 base, and 10 bases separated the two germline ends. Written as DNA, the CDR3 is TGTGCCACCTGGGACTGGAACACTGAAGCTTTCTTT. It encodes CATWDWNTEAFF.

The CDR3: CASSLLPAGTDTQYF. CDR3 bases: TGTGCCAGCAGTTTATTACCAGCGGGCACAGATACGCAGTATTTT. The J gene is TRBJ2-3, the V gene TRBV28; tentative D call: TRBD2 (5 bases). The V end was cut by 1 base, the J end by 1 base, with 9 bases between. Looked up from germline, CDR1 is MDHEN and CDR2 is SYDVKM. The CDR3 totals 15 residues.

Ten or more counts support this clone. This chain joins TRBV7-9 and TRBJ1-2; TRBD1 matches 9 bases. CDR3 length: 17 residues. With V trimmed by 5 bases and J by 0 bases, 10 bases remained unmatched. The germline V gene has CDR1 SEHNR and CDR2 FQNEAQ (reference sequence). The DNA of the CDR3 is TGTGCCAGCAGCCCACGGACAGGGGTCCACCCTAACTATGGCTACACCTTC. Translation gives CASSPRTGVHPNYGYTF.

This chain uses TRBV7-9 with TRBJ1-2; TRBD1 aligns across 8 bases. CDR1 and CDR2 (germline): SEHNR, FQNEAQ (reference sequence). The CDR3 covers 14 residues. J lost 6 bases, V lost 5 bases, and 8 bases had no gene match. The CDR3: CASSPQAGGDGYTF. In DNA, the CDR3 is TGTGCCAGCAGCCCACAGGCAGGGGGCGATGGCTACACCTTC.

J is TRBJ2-5 and V is TRBV7-8; D unclear. The V and J ends lost 10 bases and 1 base respectively, with 10 bases between them. The germline gives CDR1 SGHVS, CDR2 FQNEAQ. The length of the CDR3 is 12 residues. This CDR3 is CAISEFQETQYF. CDR3 DNA sequence: TGTGCCATCTCGGAATTCCAAGAGACCCAGTACTTC.

About this clone itself: Other nucleotide sequences from this sample produce the same CDR3. V gene TRBV5-4 combines with J gene TRBJ2-1; D is possibly TRBD1 (6 bases). The CDR3 is made up of 13 amino acids. V was cut by 1 base and J by 4 bases, with 6 bases left in between. The germline gives CDR1 SGHNT, CDR2 YYREEE (reference sequence). The CDR3 sequence: CASSLQGYNEQFF. CDR3 DNA: TGTGCCAGCAGCTTGCAGGGGTACAATGAGCAGTTCTTC.

V is TRBV4-1 and J is TRBJ2-7; TRBD1 might be the D (6 bases). The CDR3 loop spans 14 amino acids. V lost 0 bases and J lost 3, with 9 bases in between. Germline assignment: CDR1 MGHRA and CDR2 YSYEKL. This CDR3 reads CASSQEARGYEQYF. CDR3 DNA sequence: TGCGCCAGCAGCCAAGAGGCCAGGGGCTACGAGCAGTACTTC.

The V gene is TRBV27, the J gene TRBJ1-2; 9 nucleotides line up with TRBD1. Germline CDR1 and CDR2: MNHEY and SMNVEV (reference sequence). There are 14 residues in the CDR3. The ends lost 6 bases at V and 4 bases at J; junction bases unmatched: 6. As DNA, the CDR3 is TGTGCCAGCAGGGGGACAGGGTCGGTCTATGGCTACACCTTC. Residues: CASRGTGSVYGYTF.

The chain joins TRBV27 to TRBJ2-1; 7 nucleotides align to TRBD2. The germline V gene has CDR1 MNHEY and CDR2 SMNVEV (reference sequence). After removal of 5 bases from V and 6 bases from J, the junction contained 7 bases not matched to a gene. The CDR3 covers 14 residues. The DNA of the CDR3 is TGTGCCAGCAGTAAATCCGGGACTACCAATGAGCAGTTCTTC. It codes for CASSKSGTTNEQFF.

CDR3 sequence reads: CASSQDPTSGVSYNEQFF. For the CDR3, the DNA is TGCGCCAGCAGCCAAGATCCGACTAGCGGGGTCTCCTACAATGAGCAGTTCTTC. The V call is TRBV4-3, the J call TRBJ2-1; 11 bases are a match to TRBD2. Germline loops: CDR1 LGHNA, CDR2 YSLEER. V lost 0 bases to trimming and J lost 0 bases; unmatched junction nucleotides: 4. This CDR3 has 18 residues.